Below, one T cell receptor (beta chain) is given with its context. Its target is unknown. The data originate from a study of OX40 agonist ivuxolimab in advanced cancers. Study as a whole: Of mixed ages from about 20 to 80 and averaging approximately 60 years, the group was around 78% male.

The protocol was immunoSEQ multiplex PCR, while the TCRdb copy is restricted to in-frame clones and leaves out a portion. The table records more than 75,000 clones, about 86% of them present only once. Broader study findings: Those patients achieving a partial response at 0.1-3.0 mg/kg showed among the lowest clonal expansion. Both blood CD4+ and CD8+ T cells showed clonal growth by week 6 at 0.1 to 3.0 mg/kg.

Autoimmune disease history or systemic immunosuppression led to patient exclusion. CDR3 length equals 12 residues. The V gene lost 1 base and the J gene lost 3 bases, with 7 bases spanning the gap. Germline-derived CDR1 and CDR2 are SQVTM and ANQGSEA. Sequences were derived from CD4+ or CD8+ T cells sorted from blood, sampled in a trial of the OX40 agonist ivuxolimab. The chain links TRBV29-1 to TRBJ2-7; maybe TRBD2 (5 bases). This sequence was found in an adult with an advanced solid tumor such as melanoma, head and neck, liver or kidney cancer. This chain's CDR3 is CSVEAAGYEQYF. The CDR3 DNA sequence: TGCAGCGTTGAAGCGGCGGGCTACGAGCAGTACTTC.